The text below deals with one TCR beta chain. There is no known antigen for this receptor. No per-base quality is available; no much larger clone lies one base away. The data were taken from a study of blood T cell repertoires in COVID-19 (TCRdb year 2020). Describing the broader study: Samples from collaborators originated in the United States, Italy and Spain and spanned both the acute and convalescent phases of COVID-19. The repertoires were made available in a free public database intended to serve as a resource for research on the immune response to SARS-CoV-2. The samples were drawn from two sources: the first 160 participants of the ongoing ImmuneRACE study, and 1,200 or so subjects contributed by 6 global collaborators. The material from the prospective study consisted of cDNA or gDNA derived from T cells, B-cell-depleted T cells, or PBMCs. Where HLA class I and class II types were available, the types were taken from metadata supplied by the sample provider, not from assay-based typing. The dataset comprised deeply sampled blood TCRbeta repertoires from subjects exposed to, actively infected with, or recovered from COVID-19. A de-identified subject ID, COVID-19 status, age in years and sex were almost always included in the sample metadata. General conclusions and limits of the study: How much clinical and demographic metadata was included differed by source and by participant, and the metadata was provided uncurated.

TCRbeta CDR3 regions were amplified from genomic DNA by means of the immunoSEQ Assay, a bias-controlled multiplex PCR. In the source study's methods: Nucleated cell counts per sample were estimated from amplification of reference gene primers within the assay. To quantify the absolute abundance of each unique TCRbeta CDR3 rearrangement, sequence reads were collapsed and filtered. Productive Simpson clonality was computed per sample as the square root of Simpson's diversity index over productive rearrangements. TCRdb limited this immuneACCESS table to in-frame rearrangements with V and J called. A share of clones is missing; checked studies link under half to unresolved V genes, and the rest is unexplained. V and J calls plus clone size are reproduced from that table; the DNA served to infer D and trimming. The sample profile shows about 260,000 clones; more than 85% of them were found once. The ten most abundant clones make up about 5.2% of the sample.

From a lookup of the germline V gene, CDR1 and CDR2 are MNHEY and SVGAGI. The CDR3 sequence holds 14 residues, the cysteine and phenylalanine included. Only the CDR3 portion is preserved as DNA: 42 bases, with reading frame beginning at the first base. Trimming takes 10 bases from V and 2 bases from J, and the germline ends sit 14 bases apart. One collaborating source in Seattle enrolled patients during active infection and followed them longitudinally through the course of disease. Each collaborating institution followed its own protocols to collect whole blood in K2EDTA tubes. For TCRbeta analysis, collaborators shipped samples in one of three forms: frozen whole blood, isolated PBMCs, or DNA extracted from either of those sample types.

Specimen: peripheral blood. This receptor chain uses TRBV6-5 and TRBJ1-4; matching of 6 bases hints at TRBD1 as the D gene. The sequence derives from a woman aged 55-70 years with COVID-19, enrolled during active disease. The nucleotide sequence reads TGTGCCACCGTGAGGACAGCCACTAATGAAAAACTGTTTTTT. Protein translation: CATVRTATNEKLFF.